The source of this TCR beta chain is a study of immune cell composition in non-small cell lung cancer. TCRdb's copy holds only in-frame clones and misses some; the assay was immunoSEQ multiplex PCR. The table lists 4,000 to 5,500 clones, approximately 83% of them singletons, with roughly 12% in the top ten. Whole-study results and caveats: Tumour-associated clones >0.5% occurred in about a third of adenocarcinomas, less than 80% of squamous. Dominant in vivo tumour-associated clones were not shown to share tumour-reactive sequences.

The CDR3 runs 14 residues. Trimming pared 1 base from V and 0 bases from J, leaving 7 bases between. Germline values: CDR1 MGHRA, CDR2 YSYEKL. This clone was observed a handful of times. Its antigen is unknown. The material sequenced was lung tumor tissue. This receptor was taken from a human donor with non-small cell lung cancer. This sequence joins TRBV4-1 and TRBJ2-7; no reliable D call. CDR3 bases: TGCGCCAGCAGCCAAGCCAGCATCTCCTACGAGCAGTACTTC. Translation gives CASSQASISYEQYF.